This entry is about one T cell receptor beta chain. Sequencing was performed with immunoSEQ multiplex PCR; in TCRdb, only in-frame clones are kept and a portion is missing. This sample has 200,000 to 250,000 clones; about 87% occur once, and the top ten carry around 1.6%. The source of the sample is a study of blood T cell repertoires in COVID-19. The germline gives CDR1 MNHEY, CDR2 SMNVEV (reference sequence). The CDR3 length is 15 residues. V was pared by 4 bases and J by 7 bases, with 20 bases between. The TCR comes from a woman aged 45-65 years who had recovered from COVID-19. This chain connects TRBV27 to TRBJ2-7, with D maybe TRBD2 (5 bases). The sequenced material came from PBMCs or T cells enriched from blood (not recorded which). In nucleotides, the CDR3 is TGTGCCAGCAGTTCCGCGGCCGAGCAGACGGGGGAGCAGTACTTC. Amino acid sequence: CASSSAAEQTGEQYF.